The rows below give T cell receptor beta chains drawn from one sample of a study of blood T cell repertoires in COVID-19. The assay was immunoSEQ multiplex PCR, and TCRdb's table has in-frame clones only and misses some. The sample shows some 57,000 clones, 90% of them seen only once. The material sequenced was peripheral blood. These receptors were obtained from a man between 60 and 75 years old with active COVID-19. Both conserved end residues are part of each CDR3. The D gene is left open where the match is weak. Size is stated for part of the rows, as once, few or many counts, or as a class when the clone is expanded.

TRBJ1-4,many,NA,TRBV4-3,CASSAQDSNEKLFF,TGCGCCAGCAGCGCTCAGGATTCTAATGAAAAACTGTTTTTT
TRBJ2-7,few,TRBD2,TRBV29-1,CSVVSASGINEQYF,TGCAGCGTTGTAAGTGCTAGCGGGATTAACGAGCAGTACTTC
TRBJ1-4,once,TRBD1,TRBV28,CASSSTTGVHEKLFF,TGTGCCAGCAGTTCAACGACAGGGGTCCATGAAAAACTGTTTTTT
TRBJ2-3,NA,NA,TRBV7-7,CASSTGEADTQYF,TGTGCTAGCAGCACCGGAGAAGCAGATACGCAGTATTTT
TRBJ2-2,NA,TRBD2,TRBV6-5,CASSYLTSGGAGELFF,TGTGCCAGCAGTTATCTCACTAGCGGGGGAGCCGGGGAGCTGTTTTTT
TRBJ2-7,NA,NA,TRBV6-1,CASSEVFYGEQYF,TGTGCCAGCAGTGAAGTCTTCTACGGGGAGCAGTACTTC
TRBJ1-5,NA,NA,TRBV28,CASSFRVQPQHF,TGTGCCAGCAGTTTTCGGGTTCAGCCCCAGCATTTT
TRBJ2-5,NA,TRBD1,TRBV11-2,CASSFAGGQETQYF,TGTGCCAGCAGCTTTGCAGGGGGCCAAGAGACCCAGTACTTC
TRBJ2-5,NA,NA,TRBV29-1,CSVRRDGETQYF,TGCAGCGTCCGCAGGGATGGAGAGACCCAGTACTTC
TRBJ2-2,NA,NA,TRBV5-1,CASSLAEQNTGELFF,TGCGCCAGCAGCTTGGCCGAACAGAACACCGGGGAGCTGTTTTTT